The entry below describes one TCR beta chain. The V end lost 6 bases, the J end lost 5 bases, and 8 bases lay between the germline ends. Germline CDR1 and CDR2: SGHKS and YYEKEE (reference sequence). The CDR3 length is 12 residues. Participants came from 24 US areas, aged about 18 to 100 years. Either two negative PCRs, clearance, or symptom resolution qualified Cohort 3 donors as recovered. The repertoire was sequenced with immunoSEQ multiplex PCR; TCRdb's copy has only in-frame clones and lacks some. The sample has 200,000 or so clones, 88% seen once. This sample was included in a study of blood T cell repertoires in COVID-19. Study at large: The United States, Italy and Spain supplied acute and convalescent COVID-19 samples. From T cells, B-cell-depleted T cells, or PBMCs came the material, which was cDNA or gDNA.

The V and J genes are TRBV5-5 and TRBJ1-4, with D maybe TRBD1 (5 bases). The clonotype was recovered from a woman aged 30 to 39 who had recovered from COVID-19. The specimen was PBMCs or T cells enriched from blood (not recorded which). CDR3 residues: CASTSGNEKLFF. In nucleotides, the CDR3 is TGTGCCAGCACCTCAGGGAATGAAAAACTGTTTTTT.